A single count supports the clone carrying this T cell receptor (beta chain). The CDR3 sequence is 15 residues long. Trimming pared 3 bases from V and 2 bases from J, leaving 13 bases between. Per the germline V gene, CDR1 is KGHSH and CDR2 is LQKENI. This sample was included in a study of blood T cell repertoires in COVID-19. TCRdb keeps only in-frame clones here, not all; method: immunoSEQ multiplex PCR. The sample yields 250,000 or so clones, about 87% seen once. The chain joins TRBV18 to TRBJ1-1; possibly TRBD1 for D (6 bases). The sequence was collected from a woman in her 30s with acute COVID-19. Material for sequencing was PBMCs or T cells enriched from blood (not recorded which). The CDR3 region is CASSPQTGANTEAFF. For the CDR3, the DNA is TGTGCCAGCTCACCCCAGACAGGAGCCAACACTGAAGCTTTCTTT.